Reported below is one T cell receptor beta chain. Its antigen is not yet known. No much larger clone is present one base from it, and per-base qualities are unavailable. This entry is derived from a study of OX40 agonist ivuxolimab in advanced cancers. For the wider study: Ivuxolimab was an agonistic, fully human IgG2 monoclonal antibody directed against OX40 (CD134), a costimulatory receptor. Intravenous ivuxolimab was administered to patients every 2 weeks at six dose levels: 0.01, 0.1, 0.3, 1.5, 3 and 10 mg/kg. Of the 50 to 55 patients in dose escalation, approximately 20 had hepatocellular carcinoma, about 15 had melanoma, 9 had renal cell carcinoma and 9 had head and neck cancer. A male proportion of around 83% and a mean age of around 60 years, ranging from roughly 23 to 85, were recorded for the dose-escalation cohort. Prior anti-PD-1, anti-PD-L1 or anti-CTLA-4 therapy was permitted, and roughly two fifths of dose-escalation patients had received checkpoint inhibitors. Partial responses were achieved by three dose-escalation patients, of whom one had hepatocellular carcinoma and two had cutaneous melanoma. Peripheral TCRbeta sequencing aimed to test whether ivuxolimab altered TCR sequence diversity and caused clonal T-cell expansion. The paper describes the monotherapy dose-escalation part (N of about 52 patients) of the phase I trial of ivuxolimab. What the authors observed across the whole study: Antigen specificity was not determined for the clonally expanded peripheral T cells. In the 0.1-3.0 mg/kg groups, partial responders had among the lowest normalized peripheral clonal expansion, particularly in CD8+ T cells. After ivuxolimab, expanded clones were on average more numerous among CD8+ T cells than among CD4+ T cells. At doses of 0.1 to 3.0 mg/kg, clonal expansion of both CD4+ and CD8+ blood T cells was observed from baseline to week 6. Low levels of normalized T-cell clonal expansion were also seen in some patients who did not respond.

To sequence the TCRbeta CDR3 region, genomic DNA was isolated from the sorted cells. The immunoSEQ Assay was used to sequence the TCRbeta CDR3 regions. TCRdb retrieved this table from immuneACCESS and kept in-frame rearrangements only. Not all clones are present; in checked studies, unresolved V genes account for under half, and no reason is known for the remainder. The sample table shows 84,000 or so clones, and approximately 93% are seen once. The ten most abundant clones make up approximately 11% of the sample. The trial excluded patients who had a history of autoimmune disease or were on systemic immunosuppression. Peripheral blood for TCR sequencing was drawn from every dose cohort at baseline, at cycle 4 day 1 and at cycle 7 day 1. The samples were drawn from a first-in-human, open-label, multicenter phase I dose-escalation trial of ivuxolimab. Adults with locally advanced or metastatic melanoma, renal cell, hepatocellular, or head and neck squamous cell carcinoma were enrolled in the trial. Before TCR sequencing, CD4+ and CD8+ T cells were separately sorted from peripheral blood.

The receptor was isolated from an adult with an advanced solid tumor such as melanoma, head and neck, liver or kidney cancer. The sequencing used CD4+ or CD8+ T cells sorted from blood, collected in a trial of the OX40 agonist ivuxolimab.

The CDR3 protein: CASSLKVGSTDTQYF. The nucleotide sequence reads TGTGCCAGCAGCTTGAAAGTAGGGAGCACAGATACGCAGTATTTT. The chain joins TRBV5-6 to TRBJ2-3; confidence is insufficient to name the D gene. CDR1 is given as SGHDT and CDR2 as YYEEEE, both from the germline V gene. From its cysteine to its phenylalanine, the CDR3 spans 15 amino acids. Left in the record is the CDR3 DNA by itself, 45 bases read in frame from the first base. At the junction V is shortened by 1 base and J by 0 bases, with 9 bases in between.